The sequence of this T cell receptor (beta chain) was determined in a study of vaccination effects on CD4 cells after COVID-19 (dated 2022 in TCRdb). For the wider study: Each participant got two doses of an mRNA SARS-CoV-2 vaccine, either BNT162b2 or mRNA-1273. A total of 10 COVID-19 convalescent patients and several SARS-CoV-2-naive healthy vaccine recipients were included in the full study. In both COVID-19 convalescent patients and infection-naive vaccine recipients, the study compared SARS-CoV-2 spike-specific CD4+ TCR repertoires from before mRNA vaccination with those from after it. Cultures from other donors in the study were sequenced with the Oncomine TCR Beta short-read assay on an Illumina iSeq 100. Broader findings and caveats from the paper: Only a small number of convalescent patients were included, and no early post-infection timepoints were available, which limited the study. Both infection-induced and vaccine-induced clones contracted markedly at late post-vaccination timepoints, which is consistent with waning T cell responses. In healthy vaccine recipients, vaccine-induced clones were almost all SARS-CoV-2 mono-reactive, with only 1 of 255 cross-reactive with common cold coronaviruses.

Library preparation used the immunoSEQ multiplex PCR assay. DNA from the CD4+ T cells that had been cultured and isolated underwent TCR beta CDR3 sequencing. As for the original processing: The analysis removed non-productive TCR sequences, trimmed reads to the CDR3 region, and retained only CDR3s that were 7 or more amino acids long. Antigen-specific clonotypes were identified using the MANAFEST web app by comparison of expansion in peptide wells against reference cultures. For clones to be considered positive, expansion at FDR<0.05 versus reference and all other wells, an odds ratio above 5, and a frequency above 0.1% in two replicate wells were required. A clonotype was called cross-reactive if it was significantly expanded both in SARS-CoV-2 spike wells and in at least one common cold coronavirus spike condition. Using the stringdist R package, CDR3 similarity was measured by Levenshtein distance, and unrooted trees were constructed with ape in R 3.6.1. The clones in this table, taken by TCRdb from immuneACCESS, are in-frame only. Not every clone is retained; where verified, under half of the shortfall comes from an unresolved V gene, and the cause of the rest is unknown. V and J calls and clone size are given by that table; D and trimming were obtained from the DNA. This sample comprises 70,000 to 95,000 clones, 60% to 80% of them detected only once. Approximately 1.5% of the sample goes to the ten largest clones.

In the ViraFEST assay, PBMC were stimulated with viral peptide pools, and TCR sequencing was then used to find antigen-specific CD4+ T cell clonotypes based on their expansion. After more than 9 days of culture, CD4+ T cells were isolated with the EasySep CD4+ T cell isolation kit. Healthy vaccine recipients had no prior SARS-CoV-2 infection, confirmed by negative nucleocapsid antibodies before and after vaccination. Around 2.1 million PBMC per well were cultured with roughly 10 ug/ml peptides in IMDM containing about 5% human AB serum, around 9.7 IU/ml IL-2 and gentamicin. Half of the culture medium was replaced with fresh IL-2-containing medium on days 3 and 7. Unless noted otherwise, every peptide stimulation condition was cultured in triplicate wells. PBMC were separated from whole blood using Ficoll-Paque Plus gradient centrifugation and were then either cryopreserved at -140C or used fresh. The overlapping peptide pools covered the spike proteins of SARS-CoV-2 and of the common cold coronaviruses HCoV-NL63, HCoV-OC43 and HCoV-229E. The QIAamp micro DNA kit was used to extract genomic DNA from the cultured CD4+ T cells.

This clone has just one count. What this receptor recognizes is not known. No qualities accompany the bases; no much larger clone lies one base away. This CDR3 is also generated by other DNA sequences in the sample. The material sequenced was CD4+ T cells from PBMCs cultured with HCoV-229E spike peptides, taken before COVID-19 vaccination. According to the study, the label for this sample's cell subset or site signals: HCoV-229E spike overlapping peptide pool stimulation. This TCR derives from a human donor who received a COVID-19 vaccine.

The nucleotide sequence is TGTGCCAGCAGCGTAGGGGACAGAGATAATTCACCCCTCCACTTT. This gives the protein CASSVGDRDNSPLHF. The chain is encoded by TRBV9 joined to TRBJ1-6; 7 bases in the middle match TRBD1. Compared with germline, V lacks 0 bases and J lacks 5 bases; bases without a gene match: 2. CDR1 and CDR2 (SGDLS, YYNGEE) derive from the germline V gene. From the cysteine through the phenylalanine, the CDR3 covers 15 amino acids. Only CDR3 DNA is held: 45 bases, read in frame from base 1.